Following are 5 T cell receptor beta chains from one sample sequenced in a study of shared clonotypes between healthy human individuals. Sequenced by immunoSEQ multiplex PCR; TCRdb stores in-frame clones only, minus some. The data contain more than 550,000 clones, just over 90% of them singletons. It was CD45RO-negative cells, positively selected for CCR7, that made up naive CD8 cells, with terminally differentiated effector memory CD45RA+ cells excluded. Sequenced input: naive CD8+ T cells sorted from blood. The source is a man aged 25-45 years in good health.

V and J are TRBV5-4 and TRBJ2-1, with 7 positions matching TRBD2. The CDR3 length is 12 residues. J gave up 7 bases and V 2 bases, and 0 bases lay outside the gene matches. In germline, CDR1 is SGHNT, CDR2 YYREEE (reference sequence). This CDR3 is CASSFSGNEQFF. The CDR3 region has the DNA TGTGCCAGCAGCTTTAGCGGGAATGAGCAGTTCTTC.

The chain is built from TRBV18 and TRBJ2-5, with D perhaps being TRBD1 or TRBD2 (5 bases each). Germline CDR1 reads KGHSH; CDR2 reads LQKENI. V was cut by 1 base and J by 5 bases, with 20 bases left in between. The CDR3 is 17 amino acids. CDR3 in amino acids: CASSPRPGTALEETQYF. The CDR3 DNA is TGTGCCAGCTCACCACGCCCCGGGACCGCTTTAGAGGAGACCCAGTACTTC. The full variable domain, rest sourced from reference TRBV18 and TRBJ2-5, is NAGVMQNPRHLVRRRGQEARLRCSPMKGHSHVYWYRQLPEEGLKFMVYLQKENIIDESGMPKERFSAEFPKEGPSILRIQQVVRGDSAAYFCASSPRPGTALEETQYFGPGTRLLVL.

The chain carries TRBV27 and TRBJ2-2, with no clear D. This CDR3 is built from 15 residues. In germline, CDR1 is MNHEY, CDR2 SMNVEV (reference sequence). V dropped 2 bases and J dropped 0 bases, with 7 bases sitting between them. The CDR3 sequence: CASSLLDSNTGELFF. CDR3 DNA: TGTGCCAGCAGTTTACTTGATTCGAACACCGGGGAGCTGTTTTTT.

In this sample, this clone turned up many times. The chain combines TRBV7-9 with TRBJ2-1; D is ambiguous. The CDR3 totals 13 residues. Germline V gives CDR1 SEHNR, CDR2 FQNEAQ (reference sequence). V lost 5 bases and J 7 bases, leaving 12 bases between the germline ends. The CDR3 sequence: CASSVTMGNEQFF. CDR3 coding DNA: TGTGCCAGCAGCGTAACGATGGGGAATGAGCAGTTCTTC.

The V call is TRBV29-1, the J call TRBJ2-3; 12 bases match TRBD2. The CDR3 covers 14 residues. V shed 6 bases and J 10 bases; nucleotides not matched to a gene: 11. Germline V gene data show CDR1 as SQVTM and CDR2 as ANQGSEA. The CDR3 region is CSVPGLAGTRAQYF. CDR3 DNA sequence: TGCAGCGTCCCGGGACTAGCGGGCACTAGGGCGCAGTATTTT.